The clone carrying this T cell receptor (beta chain) was detected only once. What it binds is not known. Method: immunoSEQ multiplex PCR; TCRdb's copy keeps in-frame clones and lacks some. The sample has under 150,000 clones, roughly 90% seen once. These data are taken from a study of cytomegalovirus exposure and HLA in healthy donors. CDR1 SNHLY and CDR2 FYNNEI come from the germline V gene. There are 15 residues in the CDR3. Trimming took off 5 bases at V and 2 bases at J, with 14 bases between the two ends. Study conclusions and caveats: The investigators catalogued about 170 TCR beta chains as cytomegalovirus-associated. In vitro assays verified that three CMV-associated chains recognized CMV antigens specifically.

The sequencing input was PBMCs. The TCR was taken from a young man in good health and CMV-seronegative. The V call is TRBV2, the J call TRBJ2-3; D possibly corresponds to TRBD2 (6 bases). The CDR3 is CASSNLASVTDTQYF. CDR3 nucleotide sequence: TGTGCCAGCAGTAACCTAGCGTCAGTCACAGATACGCAGTATTTT.